The 18 T cell receptor beta chains reported below all come from one sample, sequenced in a study of long-term antiretroviral therapy in people with HIV. Samples were assayed with immunoSEQ v3.0 at survey level. TCRdb keeps only in-frame clones here, not all; method: immunoSEQ multiplex PCR. The profile covers about 41,000 clones, with 94% appearing a single time and roughly 2.1% taken by the ten largest. The source material was unsorted PBMCs, sampled approximately 9.1 years after starting antiretroviral therapy. The receptors stem from a young man with HIV.

The V call is TRBV2, the J call TRBJ1-5; the D gene is possibly TRBD1 (5 bases). Trimming took 5 bases from V and 2 from J, leaving 10 bases between them. CDR1 SNHLY and CDR2 FYNNEI come from the germline V gene. The CDR3 consists of 14 residues. The CDR3 nucleotides read TGTGCCAGCAGTTTAGACAGCCGCAATCAGCCCCAGCATTTT. Its translation: CASSLDSRNQPQHF.

The V call is TRBV30, the J call TRBJ1-3, with 9 positions matching TRBD1. The CDR3 runs to 18 residues. V lost 4 bases, J lost 2 bases, and 15 bases stayed unmatched. Germline V gene data show CDR1 as GTSNPN and CDR2 as SVGIG (reference sequence). The CDR3 reads CAWTIVPGQGAPGNTIYF. Written as DNA, the CDR3 is TGTGCCTGGACTATAGTCCCGGGACAGGGCGCGCCTGGAAACACCATATATTTT.

The J gene is TRBJ2-5, the V gene TRBV13; 10 bases line up with TRBD2. J lost 5 bases, V lost 1 base, and 4 bases had no gene match. The CDR3 totals 15 residues. The V gene's germline CDR1 is PRHDT and CDR2 FYEKMQ (reference sequence). CDR3 amino acids: CASSLALAGVETQYF. The CDR3 region has the DNA TGTGCCAGCAGCTTAGCGCTAGCGGGGGTGGAGACCCAGTACTTC.

This chain joins TRBV5-1 and TRBJ1-4; a weak D match, TRBD1 (5 bases). Germline V lookup: CDR1 SGHRS, CDR2 YFSETQ. Trimming took 0 bases from V and 10 from J, leaving 16 bases between them. CDR3 length: 15 amino acids. CDR3 loop: CASSLDVGESGKLFF. The CDR3 nucleotides are TGCGCCAGCAGCTTGGACGTGGGGGAAAGCGGAAAACTGTTTTTT.

The rearrangement links TRBV7-9 to TRBJ2-1, with D possibly TRBD2 on 5 matching bases. The CDR3 has 16 amino acids. Trimming shortened V by 2 bases and J by 1 base, and 12 bases separated the two germline ends. In germline, CDR1 is SEHNR, CDR2 FQNEAQ (reference sequence). CDR3: CASSLSLARSYNEQFF. The CDR3, as DNA: TGTGCCAGCAGCTTATCGCTAGCCCGGTCCTACAATGAGCAGTTCTTC.

CDR3 residues: CASSLNPPTSGQETQYF. The CDR3 bases are TGTGCCAGCAGCTTAAACCCTCCGACTAGCGGCCAAGAGACCCAGTACTTC. V gene TRBV7-3 combines with J gene TRBJ2-5, with 9 nucleotides matching TRBD2. Germline CDR1 reads SGHTA; CDR2 reads FQGTGA. This CDR3 contains 17 residues. V shed 1 base, J shed 1 base, and the junction held 7 bases outside the gene matches.

The V and J genes are TRBV5-6 and TRBJ1-2, with D tentatively TRBD1 (6 bases). Between the trimmed V and J ends, which lost 4 bases and 5 bases, there was a span of 15 bases. Looked up from germline, CDR1 is SGHDT and CDR2 is YYEEEE. The CDR3 loop spans 14 amino acids. CDR3 amino acids: CASSPTGIIYGYTF. As DNA, the CDR3 is TGTGCCAGCAGCCCAACAGGGATTATATATGGCTACACCTTC.

The genes are TRBV5-1 and TRBJ2-3; D unclear. The germline V gene encodes CDR1 SGHRS and CDR2 YFSETQ. The CDR3 spans 14 residues. Between the trimmed V and J ends, which lost 10 bases and 4 bases, there was a span of 19 bases. This CDR3 reads CARQCEAIADTQYF. The CDR3 region has the DNA TGCGCCCGGCAATGTGAAGCGATTGCAGATACGCAGTATTTT.

The chain employs TRBV6-1 and TRBJ2-7, with D perhaps being TRBD1 or TRBD2 (5 bases each). Germline V gene data show CDR1 as MNHNS and CDR2 as SASEGT. The V end lost 0 bases, the J end lost 3 bases, and 9 bases lay between the germline ends. The length of the CDR3 is 14 residues. CDR3 sequence reads: CASSEAGESYEQYF. The CDR3 DNA is TGTGCCAGCAGTGAAGCGGGGGAGAGCTACGAGCAGTACTTC.

The rearrangement uses TRBV2 and TRBJ2-5; the match to TRBD1 covers 7 bases. CDR3 length equals 15 residues. The V gene end was trimmed by 6 bases and the J gene end by 3 bases; junction bases not matched to a gene: 10. The V gene's germline CDR1 is SNHLY and CDR2 FYNNEI. The CDR3 nucleotides are TGTGCCAGCAGCGGTGGGTGGGACAGAGAAGAGACCCAGTACTTC. Protein product: CASSGGWDREETQYF.

This clone was recorded only once. This sequence joins TRBV19 and TRBJ1-1; D is ambiguous. The germline CDR1 and CDR2 sequences are LNHDA and SQIVND (reference sequence). The CDR3 consists of 13 residues. Trimming cost V 1 base and J 8 bases, with 11 bases left between them. For the CDR3, the DNA is TGTGCCAGTAGTATAGGTTGGATAAAAGAAGCTTTCTTT. As protein: CASSIGWIKEAFF.

Here the CDR3 reads CASSAGLAVQETQYF. DNA for the CDR3: TGTGCCAGTAGTGCGGGACTAGCGGTTCAAGAGACCCAGTACTTC. The chain links TRBV19 to TRBJ2-5; 11 bases match TRBD2. The J segment lost 2 bases and the V segment lost 5 bases, leaving 4 bases of the junction unmatched. Germline CDR1 LNHDA, CDR2 SQIVND (reference sequence). This CDR3 contains 15 residues.

This chain connects TRBV7-3 to TRBJ1-6; D is unclear. With 1 base removed from V and 8 bases from J, the gap between germline ends came to 6 bases. The V gene's germline CDR1 is SGHTA and CDR2 FQGTGA. This CDR3 is built from 13 residues. The CDR3 coding sequence is TGTGCCAGCAGCTTAAGGAGAGATTCACCCCTCCACTTT. Encoded protein: CASSLRRDSPLHF.

The chain has TRBV28 and TRBJ2-5; TRBD2 matches at 10 bases. V gave up 7 bases and J gave up 5 bases; unmatched junction bases: 7. The CDR3 is made up of 14 amino acids. Germline V gene data show CDR1 as MDHEN and CDR2 as SYDVKM. As DNA, the CDR3 is TGTGCCAGCAAGAGCGGGGGGGCCTCGGAGACCCAGTACTTC. As protein: CASKSGGASETQYF.

The rearrangement links TRBV7-9 to TRBJ1-6; no reliable D call. V lost 8 bases to trimming and J lost 2 bases, with 13 bases between them. The length of the CDR3 is 15 residues. Germline loops: CDR1 SEHNR, CDR2 FQNEAQ (reference sequence). The CDR3 DNA sequence: TGTGCCAGCCGTAGCGGGAACCCCTATAATTCACCCCTCCACTTT. It encodes CASRSGNPYNSPLHF.

This rearrangement joins TRBV5-1 to TRBJ1-2, with 7 bases fitting TRBD1. V lost 0 bases to trimming and J lost 2 bases; unmatched junction nucleotides: 4. This CDR3 contains 15 residues. Germline CDR1 is SGHRS and CDR2 is YFSETQ. Written as DNA, the CDR3 is TGCGCCAGCAGCTTGGGAGGGGGCCAGAACTATGGCTACACCTTC. This translates into CASSLGGGQNYGYTF.

The CDR3 sequence is CSVGETVGNTIYF. The CDR3 bases are TGCAGCGTTGGGGAGACAGTAGGAAACACCATATATTTT. This rearrangement joins TRBV29-1 to TRBJ1-3, with a weak D call TRBD1 (5 bases). CDR3 size: 13 residues. V was pared by 4 bases and J by 4 bases, with 11 bases between. The V gene's germline CDR1 is SQVTM and CDR2 ANQGSEA.

J is TRBJ2-2 and V is TRBV5-1; TRBD1 is a possible D gene (5 bases). The CDR3 is made up of 15 amino acids. The germline V gene has CDR1 SGHRS and CDR2 YFSETQ. Trimming cost V 2 bases and J 7 bases, with 15 bases left between them. CDR3 loop: CASSFQGPSNGELFF. Written as DNA, the CDR3 is TGCGCCAGCAGCTTTCAGGGCCCGAGTAACGGGGAGCTGTTTTTT.